This TCR beta chain was profiled in a study of blood T cells in healthy people across ages. Study findings and constraints: TCR beta diversity, measured per million T cells, fell in a roughly linear way with age.

Sample-barcoded 5' priming and a J-beta primer mix drove a second PCR of about 7 to 11 cycles. TCRdb analysed the 5' RACE reads with MiXCR anew, one entry per CDR3 protein. The sample holds 850,000 to 1,300,000 distinct CDR3 sequences, 35% to 55% seen once. Details on this clonotype: Its antigen is not identified.

J was trimmed by 5 bases and V by 4 bases; bases with no gene match: 17. The CDR3 has 18 amino acids. Per germline, CDR1 MNHEY and CDR2 SVGAGI. The sequencing input was blood. J is TRBJ2-7 and V is TRBV6-5; 10 nucleotides agree with TRBD1. The sequence derives from an older woman in good health. The CDR3 reads CASSSTPLLRDRGHEQYF. In DNA form, the CDR3 reads TGTGCCAGCAGTTCTACCCCTCTATTGCGGGACAGGGGACACGAGCAGTACTTC.